The following is a T cell receptor beta chain sequence with its context. A COVID-19 case was met by exposed participants within 2 weeks before study entry. The CDR3 is made up of 15 amino acids. Losses at the gene ends were 4 bases for V and 10 bases for J; bases not matched to a gene: 10. Germline CDR1 SGDLS, CDR2 YYNGEE. This sample was included in a study of blood T cell repertoires in COVID-19. Study-wide context: Acute and convalescent COVID-19 specimens originated in the United States, Italy and Spain. T cells, B-cell-depleted T cells, or PBMCs supplied cDNA or gDNA.

Data came from immunoSEQ multiplex PCR; TCRdb stores just in-frame clones and leaves some out. The data hold roughly 280,000 clones, with about 91% observed a single time. This clonotype was sampled from a man aged 35-49 years who had been exposed to COVID-19. J is TRBJ1-6 and V is TRBV9; 8 bases map to TRBD1. Sequences were obtained from PBMCs or T cells enriched from blood (not recorded which). The chain's CDR3 is CASSPRQGLTSPLHF. CDR3 coding DNA: TGTGCCAGCAGCCCTCGACAGGGGTTAACGTCACCCCTCCACTTT.